One sample yielded the 20 T cell receptor beta chains listed below, sequenced in a study of glioma-infiltrating T cells. The iRepertoire nested amplicon-rescue multiplex PCR amplified TCR alpha and beta CDR3s from RNA. TCRdb itself ran the multiplex PCR reads through MiXCR, one entry per CDR3 protein. The sample includes around 10,000 distinct CDR3 sequences, about 50% of them seen just once. Source material: glioma tissue, nonneoplastic brain tissue, or PBMCs (not recorded which). Receptors originate from a human donor with low-grade glioma or glioblastoma, undergoing nonglioma brain surgery, or in good health (not recorded which).

The chain couples TRBV7-2 to TRBJ2-7; 8 bases align to TRBD1. Germline CDR1 is SGHTA and CDR2 is FQGNSA. The CDR3 runs 13 residues. With 3 bases clipped from V and 10 bases from J, the junction kept 8 bases outside the gene matches. The CDR3: CASSFDRGRVQYF. The DNA for the CDR3 is TGTGCCAGCAGCTTCGACAGGGGACGTGTTCAGTACTTC. The variable domain in full, with the rest retrieved from reference TRBV7-2 and TRBJ2-7, is GAGVSQSPSNKVTEKGKDVELRCDPISGHTALYWYRQSLGQGLEFLIYFQGNSAPDKSGLPSDRFSAERTGGSVSTLTIQRTQQEDSAVYLCASSFDRGRVQYFGPGTRLTVT.

The chain combines TRBV10-2 with TRBJ2-1; TRBD2 agrees at 11 bases. Germline CDR1 WSHSY, CDR2 SAAADI. The CDR3 is 16 residues long. V was pared by 0 bases and J by 9 bases, with 7 bases of the junction left unmatched. CDR3 loop: CASSESIAGGPVEQFF. In nucleotides, the CDR3 is TGCGCCAGCAGTGAGTCCATAGCGGGAGGGCCGGTTGAGCAGTTCTTC.

The V and J genes are TRBV6-1 and TRBJ2-2; 7 nucleotides match TRBD2. The CDR3 contains 16 residues. In germline, CDR1 is MNHNS, CDR2 SASEGT. J gave up 3 bases and V 5 bases, and 9 bases lay outside the gene matches. CDR3 amino acids: CASSRPLAGDTGELFF. The CDR3 nucleotides read TGTGCCAGCAGTCGCCCTCTCGCGGGAGACACCGGGGAGCTGTTTTTT.

This chain joins TRBV7-9 and TRBJ2-3; D may be TRBD2 (6 bases). The CDR3 runs to 15 residues. V was cut by 6 bases and J by 3 bases, with 16 bases left in between. Germline CDR1 and CDR2: SEHNR and FQNEAQ (reference sequence). The CDR3 nucleotides are TGTGCCAGCAGGAGACTGGAGGGAGTTACAGATACGCAGTATTTT. It codes for CASRRLEGVTDTQYF.

Details on this clonotype: An end of the junction differs from the germline gene, which may be a read error. V gene TRBV2 combines with J gene TRBJ1-5, with a possible D match to TRBD1 (5 bases). The CDR3 is 12 amino acids. Germline V gene data show CDR1 as SNHLY and CDR2 as FYNNEI. This chain's CDR3 is CVSSRGNQPQRF. The DNA of the CDR3 is TGTGTCAGCTCCCGGGGCAATCAGCCCCAGCGCTTT.

V is TRBV6-5 and J is TRBJ1-1; 9 bases agree with TRBD1. Unmatched junction bases numbered 14, after V lost 0 bases and J lost 0 bases. This CDR3 region has 20 residues. Per the germline V gene, CDR1 is MNHEY and CDR2 is SVGAGI. CDR3 sequence (DNA): TGTGCCAGCAGTTACTCAACATACCCTTCGACAGGGGGATTGAACACTGAAGCTTTCTTT. It specifies CASSYSTYPSTGGLNTEAFF.

There are a few counts of this clonotype. This chain uses TRBV6-2 or TRBV6-3 with TRBJ2-1, with D hard to call. CDR1 and CDR2 from the germline V gene are MNHEY and SVGEGT. The CDR3 consists of 13 residues. V shed 0 bases and J shed 5 bases, with 5 bases lying between them. CDR3 region: CASSYSGNNEQFF. The CDR3 DNA follows: TGTGCCAGCAGTTACTCTGGGAACAATGAGCAGTTCTTC.

Concerning this clonotype: At one of its ends the junction is not consistent with the germline gene, which may arise from a read error. The chain recombines TRBV20-1 with TRBJ2-5, with D perhaps TRBD1 (6 bases). This CDR3 is built from 14 residues. From germline, CDR1 is DFQATT and CDR2 SNEGSKA (reference sequence). The DNA of the CDR3 is TGCAATGCTAGAGACAGGAAAGGGCAAGAGACCCAGTACTTC. The encoded protein is CNARDRKGQETQYF.

This clonotype was observed a handful of times. The V gene is TRBV6-2 or TRBV6-3, the J gene TRBJ1-4; D is possibly TRBD1 (5 bases). The V end was cut by 3 bases, the J end by 5 bases, with 13 bases between. In germline, CDR1 is MNHEY, CDR2 SVGEGT. The CDR3 runs 15 residues. The CDR3 DNA is TGTGCCAGCAGTTATCCTGGGGCCGCGAATGAAAAACTGTTTTTT. It is translated as CASSYPGAANEKLFF.

This clonotype was counted many times. The rearrangement joins TRBV20-1 to TRBJ2-7, with 8 bases aligning to TRBD2. The germline V gene encodes CDR1 DFQATT and CDR2 SNEGSKA (reference sequence). V trimming: 5 bases; J trimming: 4 bases; junction bases outside the gene matches: 16. The CDR3 covers 16 residues. CDR3 nucleotide sequence: TGCAGTGCTGCAACCGGGGAAATAGCGGGATCTTACGAGCAGTACTTC. Amino acids: CSAATGEIAGSYEQYF.

Ten or more counts support this clonotype. J is TRBJ2-6 and V is TRBV7-2; D remains ambiguous. V was shortened by 0 bases and J by 3 bases, with 12 bases between the two germline ends. The CDR3 consists of 17 residues. Germline-derived CDR1 and CDR2 are SGHTA and FQGNSA. CDR3 sequence reads: CASSLALKAIGANVLTF. The CDR3 DNA follows: TGTGCCAGCAGCTTAGCGCTCAAGGCGATTGGGGCCAACGTCCTGACTTTC.

On this clonotype: The limits of the CDR3 on the DNA are not certain, so only TCRdb's listed CDR3 is given. J is TRBJ1-1 and V is TRBV3-1. The V gene's germline CDR1 is LGHDT and CDR2 YNNKEL (reference sequence). The CDR3 contains 15 residues when both ends are counted. CDR3 sequence reads: CASSQVGPGITEALF.

The rearrangement joins TRBV28 to TRBJ2-7; perhaps D is TRBD1 or TRBD2 (7 bases each). The germline V gene encodes CDR1 MDHEN and CDR2 SYDVKM. CDR3 size: 14 residues. V lost 4 bases and J lost 5, with 15 bases in between. The CDR3 loop is CASSSPTGTNEQYF. The CDR3 coding sequence is TGTGCCAGCAGTTCGCCGACAGGGACTAACGAGCAGTACTTC.

The chain links TRBV19 to TRBJ2-2, with D possibly matching TRBD1 (7 bases). With 8 bases removed from V and 8 bases from J, the gap between germline ends came to 18 bases. Germline CDR1 and CDR2: LNHDA and SQIVND (reference sequence). The CDR3 runs 14 residues. CDR3 in amino acids: CASGRKQGTGELFF. CDR3 sequence (DNA): TGTGCCAGTGGGAGGAAACAGGGGACAGGGGAGCTGTTTTTT.

This clonotype was seen ten or more times. V and J are TRBV4-3 and TRBJ2-1; TRBD1 aligns across 10 bases. In germline, CDR1 is LGHNA, CDR2 YSLEER. This CDR3 region has 15 residues. The trim removed 4 bases at V and 3 bases at J, leaving 3 bases unmatched. CDR3 residues: CASSLGQGGYNEQFF. The CDR3 DNA sequence: TGCGCCAGCAGCCTTGGACAGGGGGGCTACAATGAGCAGTTCTTC.

The rearrangement links TRBV6-2 or TRBV6-3 to TRBJ2-3, with unresolved D. Germline V gene data show CDR1 as MNHEY and CDR2 as SVGEGT. There are 14 residues in the CDR3. V shed 11 bases and J shed 8 bases, with 23 bases lying between them. The CDR3 loop is CARTRGPGPSTQYF. Written as DNA, the CDR3 is TGTGCCCGCACCAGAGGCCCCGGGCCGAGTACGCAGTATTTT.

About this clonotype: A much larger clone sits a single nucleotide away, making a read error possible. The rearrangement links TRBV20-1 to TRBJ2-7, with D uncertain. CDR3 length: 14 amino acids. Germline CDR1 reads DFQATT; CDR2 reads SNEGSKA (reference sequence). Trimming removed 8 bases at V and 2 bases at J, with 19 bases between. The CDR3 loop is CSWAEFGVAYEQYF. As DNA, the CDR3 is TGCAGTTGGGCGGAATTTGGCGTGGCCTACGAGCAGTACTTC.

This clonotype has at least ten counts. At one end, the junction sequence differs from germline, possibly due to a read error. The rearrangement uses TRBV3-1 and TRBJ2-7, with TRBD2 matching 9 bases. CDR3 size: 18 residues. Germline CDR1 and CDR2: LGHDT and YNNKEL (reference sequence). The CDR3, as DNA: TGTGCCATCAGCCAAGCCTCTTTTGTGGGTAGCGGGAGATACGAGCAGTACTTC. Protein sequence: CAISQASFVGSGRYEQYF.

Sample share makes this clonotype medium-sized (0.01 to 0.1%). The chain employs TRBV28 and TRBJ2-3, with D possibly being TRBD1 or TRBD2 (5 bases each). Germline lookup yields CDR1 MDHEN and CDR2 SYDVKM. The CDR3 has 16 amino acids. The V end was cut by 3 bases, the J end by 0 bases, with 13 bases between. CDR3 loop: CASSLLGTRSTDTQYF. The CDR3 bases are TGTGCCAGCAGTTTGCTCGGGACGAGAAGCACAGATACGCAGTATTTT.

V and J are TRBV6-2 or TRBV6-3 and TRBJ2-2; D uncertain. The CDR3 spans 17 residues. Germline values: CDR1 MNHEY, CDR2 SVGEGT. Trimming shortened V by 2 bases and J by 2 bases, and 15 bases separated the two germline ends. CDR3 DNA sequence: TGTGCCAGCAGTTACGACCGCTACTCTGGAAACACCGGGGAGCTGTTTTTT. It yields the protein CASSYDRYSGNTGELFF.